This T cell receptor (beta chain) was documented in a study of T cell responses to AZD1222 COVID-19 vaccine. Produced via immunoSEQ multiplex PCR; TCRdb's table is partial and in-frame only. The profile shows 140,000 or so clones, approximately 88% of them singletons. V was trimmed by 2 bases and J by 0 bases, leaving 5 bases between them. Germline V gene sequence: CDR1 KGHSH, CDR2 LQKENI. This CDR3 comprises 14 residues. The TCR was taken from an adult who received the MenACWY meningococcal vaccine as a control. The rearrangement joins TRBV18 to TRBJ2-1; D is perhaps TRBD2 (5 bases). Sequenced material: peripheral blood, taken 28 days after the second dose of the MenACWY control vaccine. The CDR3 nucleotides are TGTGCCAGCTCACCAACTAGCTCCTACAATGAGCAGTTCTTC. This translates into CASSPTSSYNEQFF.